This T cell receptor beta chain is from a study of post-analysis software for immune sequencing data. About the research overall: As for disease course, relapsing-remitting, secondary progressive and progressive-relapsing multiple sclerosis were all included.

In germline, CDR1 is MGHDK, CDR2 SYGVNS. Trimming took 4 bases from V and 0 from J, leaving 22 bases between them. The CDR3 loop spans 19 amino acids. Study-level findings and limits: About 5 TRBV segments (TRBV5-6, TRBV5-1 and TRBV20-1 among them) occurred more frequently in patients than in controls. F-measure co-clustering was strong for batch-matched samples. Patients with multiple sclerosis recorded significantly lower normalized Chao1 diversity than controls, the study found.

Unique-molecular-identifier-tagged TCR beta cDNA libraries were used. T cells numbering about 0.95 to 10 million yielded 500,000 or so cDNA molecules. TCRdb processed the PCR reads anew with MiXCR; each CDR3 protein has one entry. The sample has over 250,000 distinct CDR3 sequences, approximately 34% seen once. This clonotype was counted at least ten times. Its specificity is not known. The J gene is TRBJ2-1, the V gene TRBV25-1; TRBD1 is a possible D gene (6 bases). Material: blood. The sequence came from a girl between 10 and 17 years old with multiple sclerosis. CDR3 sequence reads: CASSVGGGPGDSSYNEQFF. In nucleotides, the CDR3 is TGTGCCAGCAGTGTGGGCGGCGGCCCAGGGGATAGCTCCTACAATGAGCAGTTCTTC.